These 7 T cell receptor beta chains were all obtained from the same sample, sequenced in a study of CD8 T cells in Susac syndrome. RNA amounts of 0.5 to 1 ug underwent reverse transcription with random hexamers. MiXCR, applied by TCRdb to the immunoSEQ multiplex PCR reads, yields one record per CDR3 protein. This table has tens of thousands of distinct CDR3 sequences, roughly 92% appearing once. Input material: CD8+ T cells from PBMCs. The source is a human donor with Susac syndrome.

In nucleotides, the CDR3 is TGTGCCAGCAGTGAATCTGCTGGACAGCCAACTAATGAAAAACTGTTTTTT. Amino acid sequence: CASSESAGQPTNEKLFF. The V call is TRBV25-1, the J call TRBJ1-4; D is possibly TRBD1 (6 bases). Germline CDR1 reads MGHDK; CDR2 reads SYGVNS. The V end was cut by 1 base, the J end by 0 bases, with 12 bases between. The CDR3 runs 17 residues. Together with reference TRBV25-1 and TRBJ1-4, the CDR3 gives the full variable domain: EADIYQTPRYLVIGTGKKITLECSQTMGHDKMYWYQQDPGMELHLIHYSYGVNSTEKGDLSSESTVSRIRTEHFPLTLESARPSHTSQYLCASSESAGQPTNEKLFFGSGTQLSVL.

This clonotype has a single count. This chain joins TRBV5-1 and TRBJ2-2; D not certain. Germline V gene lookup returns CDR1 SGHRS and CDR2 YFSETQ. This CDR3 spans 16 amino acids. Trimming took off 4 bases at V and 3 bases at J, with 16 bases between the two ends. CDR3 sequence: CASSTFVRFDTGELFF. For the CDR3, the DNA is TGCGCCAGCAGCACATTCGTCAGGTTTGACACCGGGGAGCTGTTTTTT.

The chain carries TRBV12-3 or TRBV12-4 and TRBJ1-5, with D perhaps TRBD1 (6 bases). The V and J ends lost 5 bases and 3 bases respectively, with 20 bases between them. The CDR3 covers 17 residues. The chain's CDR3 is CASSPRGGGGPNQPQHF. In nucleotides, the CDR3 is TGTGCCAGCAGTCCACGAGGAGGGGGGGGGCCCAATCAGCCCCAGCATTTT.

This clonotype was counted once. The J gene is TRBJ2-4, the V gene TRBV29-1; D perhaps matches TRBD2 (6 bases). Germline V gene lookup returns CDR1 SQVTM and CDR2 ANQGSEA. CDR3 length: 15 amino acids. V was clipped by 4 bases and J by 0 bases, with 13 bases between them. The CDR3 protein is CSVVIRELAKNIQYF. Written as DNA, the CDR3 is TGCAGCGTTGTGATCCGGGAGCTAGCCAAAAACATTCAGTACTTC.

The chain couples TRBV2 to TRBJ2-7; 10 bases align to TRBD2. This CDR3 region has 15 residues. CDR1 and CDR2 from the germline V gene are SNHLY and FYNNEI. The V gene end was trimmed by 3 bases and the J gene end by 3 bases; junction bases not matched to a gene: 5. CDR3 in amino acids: CASSDTSGVLYEQYF. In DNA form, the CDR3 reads TGTGCCAGCAGTGACACTAGCGGGGTTCTCTACGAGCAGTACTTC.

The CDR3 spells CASSQASGTYNEQFF. Written as DNA, the CDR3 is TGTGCCAGCAGCCAAGCCTCCGGGACTTACAATGAGCAGTTCTTC. The V call is TRBV3-1, the J call TRBJ2-1; possibly TRBD2 for D (6 bases). CDR1 and CDR2 from the germline V gene are LGHDT and YNNKEL (reference sequence). V gave up 1 base and J gave up 4 bases, with 11 bases separating them. The CDR3 length is 15 residues.

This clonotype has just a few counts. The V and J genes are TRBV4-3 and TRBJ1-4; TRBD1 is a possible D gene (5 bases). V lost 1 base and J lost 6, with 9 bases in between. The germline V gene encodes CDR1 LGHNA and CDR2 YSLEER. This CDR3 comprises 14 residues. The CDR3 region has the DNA TGCGCCAGCAGCCAAGGGGTAGGGGATGAAAAACTGTTTTTT. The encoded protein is CASSQGVGDEKLFF.